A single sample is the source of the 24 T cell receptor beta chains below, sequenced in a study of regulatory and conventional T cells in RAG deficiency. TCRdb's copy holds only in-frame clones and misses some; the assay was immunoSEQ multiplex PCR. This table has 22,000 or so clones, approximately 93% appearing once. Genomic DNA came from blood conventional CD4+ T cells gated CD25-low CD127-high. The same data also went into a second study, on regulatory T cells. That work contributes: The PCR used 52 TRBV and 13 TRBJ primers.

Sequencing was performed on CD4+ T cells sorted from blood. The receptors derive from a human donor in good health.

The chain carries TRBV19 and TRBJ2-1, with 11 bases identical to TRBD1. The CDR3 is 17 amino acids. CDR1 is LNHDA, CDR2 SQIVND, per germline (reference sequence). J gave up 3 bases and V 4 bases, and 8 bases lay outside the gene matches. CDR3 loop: CASSKPPGQGGYNEQFF. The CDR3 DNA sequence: TGTGCCAGTAGTAAGCCACCGGGACAGGGGGGCTACAATGAGCAGTTCTTC.

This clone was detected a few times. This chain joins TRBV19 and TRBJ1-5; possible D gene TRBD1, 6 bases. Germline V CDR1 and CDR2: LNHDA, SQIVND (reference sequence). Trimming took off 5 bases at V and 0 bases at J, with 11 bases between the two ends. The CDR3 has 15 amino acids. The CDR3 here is CASSPYRDSNQPQHF. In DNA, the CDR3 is TGTGCCAGTAGTCCATACAGGGATAGCAATCAGCCCCAGCATTTT. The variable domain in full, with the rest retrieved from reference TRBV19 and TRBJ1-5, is DGGITQSPKYLFRKEGQNVTLSCEQNLNHDAMYWYRQDPGQGLRLIYYSQIVNDFQKGDIAEGYSVSREKKESFPLTVTSAQKNPTAFYLCASSPYRDSNQPQHFGDGTRLSIL.

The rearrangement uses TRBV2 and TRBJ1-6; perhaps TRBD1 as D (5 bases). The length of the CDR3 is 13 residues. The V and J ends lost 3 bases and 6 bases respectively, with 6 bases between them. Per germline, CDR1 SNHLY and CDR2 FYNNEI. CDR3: CASSDGANSPLHF. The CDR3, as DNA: TGTGCCAGCAGTGATGGGGCTAATTCACCCCTCCACTTT.

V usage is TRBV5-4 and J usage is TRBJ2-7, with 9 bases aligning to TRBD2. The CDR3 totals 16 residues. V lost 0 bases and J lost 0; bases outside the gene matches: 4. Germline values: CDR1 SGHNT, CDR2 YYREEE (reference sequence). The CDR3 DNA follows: TGTGCCAGCAGCTTGGAATTAGCGGGAGTCTCCTACGAGCAGTACTTC. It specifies CASSLELAGVSYEQYF.

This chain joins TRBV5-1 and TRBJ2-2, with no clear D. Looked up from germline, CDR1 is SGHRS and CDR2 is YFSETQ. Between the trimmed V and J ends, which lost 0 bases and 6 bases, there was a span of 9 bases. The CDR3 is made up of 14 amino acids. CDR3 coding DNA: TGCGCCAGCAGCTTGGTTGGGATCGCCGGGGAGCTGTTTTTT. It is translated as CASSLVGIAGELFF.

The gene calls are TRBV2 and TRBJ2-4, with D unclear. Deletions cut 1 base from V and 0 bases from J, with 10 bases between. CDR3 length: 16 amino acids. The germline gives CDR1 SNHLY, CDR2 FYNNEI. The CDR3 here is CASSEGQSLAKNIQYF. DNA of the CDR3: TGTGCCAGCAGTGAAGGGCAGTCCCTAGCCAAAAACATTCAGTACTTC.

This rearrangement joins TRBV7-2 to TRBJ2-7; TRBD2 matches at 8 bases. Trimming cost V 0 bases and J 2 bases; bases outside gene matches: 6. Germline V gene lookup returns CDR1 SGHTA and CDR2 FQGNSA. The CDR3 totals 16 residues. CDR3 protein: CASSLAPLAEAYEQYF. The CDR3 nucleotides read TGTGCCAGCAGCTTAGCCCCACTAGCGGAGGCCTACGAGCAGTACTTC.

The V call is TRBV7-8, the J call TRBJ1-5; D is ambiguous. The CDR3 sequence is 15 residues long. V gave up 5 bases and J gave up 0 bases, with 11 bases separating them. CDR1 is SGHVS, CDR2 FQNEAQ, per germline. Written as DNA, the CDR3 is TGTGCCAGCAGCCCCCGGGTCATTAGCAATCAGCCCCAGCATTTT. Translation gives CASSPRVISNQPQHF.

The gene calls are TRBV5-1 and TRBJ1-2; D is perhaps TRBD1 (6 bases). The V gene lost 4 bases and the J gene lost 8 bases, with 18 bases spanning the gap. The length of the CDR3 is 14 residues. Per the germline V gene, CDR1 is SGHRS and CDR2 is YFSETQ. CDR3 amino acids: CASSPGGLHTGYTF. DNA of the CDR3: TGCGCCAGCAGCCCGGGGGGGCTACATACCGGCTACACCTTC.

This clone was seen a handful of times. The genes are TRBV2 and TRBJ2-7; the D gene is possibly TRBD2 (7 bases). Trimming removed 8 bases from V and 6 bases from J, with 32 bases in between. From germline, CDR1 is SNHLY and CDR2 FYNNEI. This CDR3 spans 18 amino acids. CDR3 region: CASRPQGIGGGLRSEQYF. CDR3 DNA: TGTGCCAGCCGCCCCCAGGGTATTGGGGGGGGCCTGAGAAGCGAGCAGTACTTC.

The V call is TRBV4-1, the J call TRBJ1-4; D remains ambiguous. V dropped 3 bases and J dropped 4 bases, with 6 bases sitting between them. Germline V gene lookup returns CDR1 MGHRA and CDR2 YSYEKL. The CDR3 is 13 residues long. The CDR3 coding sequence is TGCGCCAGCAGCCAGGTATTTAATGAAAAACTGTTTTTT. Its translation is CASSQVFNEKLFF.

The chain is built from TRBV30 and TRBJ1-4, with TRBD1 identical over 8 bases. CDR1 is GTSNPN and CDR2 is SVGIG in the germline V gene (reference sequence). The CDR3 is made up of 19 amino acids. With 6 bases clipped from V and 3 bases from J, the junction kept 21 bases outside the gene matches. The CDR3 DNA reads TGTGCCTGCCTTAAAGTCCGTTGGACAGGGACTTGGGCTAATGAAAAACTGTTTTTT. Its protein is CACLKVRWTGTWANEKLFF.

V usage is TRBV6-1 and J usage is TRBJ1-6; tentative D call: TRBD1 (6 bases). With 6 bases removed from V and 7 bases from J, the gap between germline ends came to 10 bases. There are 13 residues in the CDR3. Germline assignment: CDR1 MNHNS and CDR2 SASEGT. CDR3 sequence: CASSPTGNSPLHF. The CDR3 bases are TGTGCCAGCAGCCCGACAGGAAATTCACCCCTCCACTTT.

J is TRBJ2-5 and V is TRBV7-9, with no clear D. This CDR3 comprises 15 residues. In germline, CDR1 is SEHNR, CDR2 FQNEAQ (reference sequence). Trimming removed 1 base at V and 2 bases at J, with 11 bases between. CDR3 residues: CASSLVGSIQETQYF. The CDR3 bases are TGTGCCAGCAGCTTAGTGGGAAGCATACAAGAGACCCAGTACTTC.

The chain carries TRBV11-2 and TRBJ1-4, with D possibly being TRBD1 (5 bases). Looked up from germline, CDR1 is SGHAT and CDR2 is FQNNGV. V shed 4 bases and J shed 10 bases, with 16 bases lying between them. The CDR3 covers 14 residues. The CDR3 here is CASSWASVGAKLFF. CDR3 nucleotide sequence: TGTGCCAGCAGCTGGGCCAGCGTAGGGGCAAAACTGTTTTTT.

The CDR3 nucleotides are TGTGCCAGCTCGGGGCCGGACACTGAAGCTTTCTTT. Translated, it gives CASSGPDTEAFF. The J gene is TRBJ1-1, the V gene TRBV6-5, with a possible D match to TRBD1 (5 bases). The ends were cut back, 8 bases at V and 3 bases at J, with 10 bases in the middle. CDR3 length: 12 amino acids. Germline lookup yields CDR1 MNHEY and CDR2 SVGAGI.

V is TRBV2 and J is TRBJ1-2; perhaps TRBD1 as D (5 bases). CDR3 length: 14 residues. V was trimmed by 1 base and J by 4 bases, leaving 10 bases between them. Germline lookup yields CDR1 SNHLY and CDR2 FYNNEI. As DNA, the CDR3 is TGTGCCAGCAGTGAAGAGGGGAATAGCTATGGCTACACCTTC. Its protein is CASSEEGNSYGYTF.

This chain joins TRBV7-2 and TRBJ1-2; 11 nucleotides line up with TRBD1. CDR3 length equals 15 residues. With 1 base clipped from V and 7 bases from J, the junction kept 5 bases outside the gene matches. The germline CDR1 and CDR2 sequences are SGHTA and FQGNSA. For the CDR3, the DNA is TGTGCCAGCAGCTTAGTCGGGACAGGGGGGGGTGGCTACACCTTC. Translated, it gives CASSLVGTGGGGYTF.

CDR3 bases: TGTGCCAGCAGTGAACAGGGTAGCTCCTACAATGAGCAGTTCTTC. It specifies CASSEQGSSYNEQFF. This chain connects TRBV2 to TRBJ2-1, with D possibly TRBD1 on 5 matching bases. V dropped 2 bases and J dropped 0 bases, with 8 bases sitting between them. The V gene's germline CDR1 is SNHLY and CDR2 FYNNEI. There are 15 residues in the CDR3.

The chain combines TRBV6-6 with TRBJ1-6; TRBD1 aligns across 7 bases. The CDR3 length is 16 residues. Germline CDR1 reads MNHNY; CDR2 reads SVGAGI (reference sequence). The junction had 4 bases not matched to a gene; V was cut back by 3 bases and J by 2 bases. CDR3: CASSYRQGAYNSPLHF. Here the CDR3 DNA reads TGTGCCAGCAGTTATCGACAGGGTGCCTATAATTCACCCCTCCACTTT.

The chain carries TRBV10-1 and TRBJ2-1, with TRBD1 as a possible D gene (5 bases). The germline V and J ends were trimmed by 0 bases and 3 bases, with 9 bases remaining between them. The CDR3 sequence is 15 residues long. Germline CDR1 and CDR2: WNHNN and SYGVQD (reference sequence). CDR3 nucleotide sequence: TGCGCCAGCAGTGAGTCGTCAGGGATCTACAATGAGCAGTTCTTC. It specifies CASSESSGIYNEQFF.

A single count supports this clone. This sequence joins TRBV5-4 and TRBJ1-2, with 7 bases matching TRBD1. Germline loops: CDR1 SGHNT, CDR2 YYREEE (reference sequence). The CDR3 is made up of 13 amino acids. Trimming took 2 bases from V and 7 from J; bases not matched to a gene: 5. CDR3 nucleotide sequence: TGTGCCAGCAGCTTCACAGGGGAGTCTGGCTACACCTTC. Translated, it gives CASSFTGESGYTF.

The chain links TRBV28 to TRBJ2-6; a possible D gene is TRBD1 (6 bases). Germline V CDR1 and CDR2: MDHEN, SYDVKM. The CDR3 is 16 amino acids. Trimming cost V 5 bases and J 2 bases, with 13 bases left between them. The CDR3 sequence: CASSTYRVAGANVLTF. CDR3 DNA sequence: TGTGCCAGCAGTACTTACAGGGTGGCTGGGGCCAACGTCCTGACTTTC.

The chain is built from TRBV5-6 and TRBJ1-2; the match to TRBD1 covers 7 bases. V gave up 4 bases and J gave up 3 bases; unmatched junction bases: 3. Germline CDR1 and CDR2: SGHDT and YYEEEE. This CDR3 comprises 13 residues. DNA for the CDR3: TGTGCCAGCAGCCCCGGACAGGACTATGGCTACACCTTC. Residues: CASSPGQDYGYTF.